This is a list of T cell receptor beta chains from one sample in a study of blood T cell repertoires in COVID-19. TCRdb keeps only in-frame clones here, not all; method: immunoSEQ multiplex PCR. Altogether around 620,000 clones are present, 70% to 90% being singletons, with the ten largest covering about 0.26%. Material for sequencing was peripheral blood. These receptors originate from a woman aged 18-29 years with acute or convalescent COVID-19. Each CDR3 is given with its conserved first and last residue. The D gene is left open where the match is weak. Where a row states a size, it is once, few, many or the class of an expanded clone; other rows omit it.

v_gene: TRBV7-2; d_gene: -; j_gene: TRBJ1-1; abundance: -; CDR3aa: CASSLVGGVGTEAFF; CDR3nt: TGTGCCAGCAGCTTAGTCGGGGGTGTGGGCACTGAAGCTTTCTTT
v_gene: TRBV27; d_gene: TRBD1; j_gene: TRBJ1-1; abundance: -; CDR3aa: CASSLSGTGTEAFF; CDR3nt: TGTGCCAGCAGTTTATCGGGGACAGGGACTGAAGCTTTCTTT
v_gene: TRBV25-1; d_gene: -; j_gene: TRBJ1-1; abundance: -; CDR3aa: CASSELVNRTEAFF; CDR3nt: TGTGCCAGCAGTGAATTAGTTAATCGGACTGAAGCTTTCTTT
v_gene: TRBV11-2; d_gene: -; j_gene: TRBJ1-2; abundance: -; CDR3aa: CASSLDWRGSDGYTF; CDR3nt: TGTGCCAGCAGCTTAGATTGGAGGGGTTCAGATGGCTACACCTTC
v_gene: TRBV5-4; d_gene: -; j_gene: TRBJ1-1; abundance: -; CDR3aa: CASSFLANTEAFF; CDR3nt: TGTGCCAGCAGCTTTTTAGCGAACACTGAAGCTTTCTTT
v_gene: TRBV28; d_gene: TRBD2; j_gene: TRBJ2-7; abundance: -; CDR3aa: CASTRASGGHSSYEQYF; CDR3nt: TGTGCCAGCACCAGGGCTAGCGGGGGACACAGCTCCTACGAGCAGTACTTC
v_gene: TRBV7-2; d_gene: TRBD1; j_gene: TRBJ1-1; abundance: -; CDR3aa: CASSLVRRGQTEAFF; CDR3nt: TGTGCCAGCAGCTTAGTCCGCAGGGGGCAAACTGAAGCTTTCTTT
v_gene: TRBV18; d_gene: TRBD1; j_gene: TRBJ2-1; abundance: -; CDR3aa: CASSETGTGYNEQFF; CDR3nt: TGTGCCAGCTCCGAGACCGGGACAGGGTACAATGAGCAGTTCTTC
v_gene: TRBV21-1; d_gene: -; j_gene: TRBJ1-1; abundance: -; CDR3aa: CASSSRGQGTLRGTEAFF; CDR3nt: TGTGCCAGCAGCTCCCGCGGGCAGGGGACGTTGAGGGGCACTGAAGCTTTCTTT
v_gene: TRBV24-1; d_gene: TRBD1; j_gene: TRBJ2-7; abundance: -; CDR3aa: CATSETGGPHYEQYF; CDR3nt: TGTGCCACCAGTGAGACAGGGGGCCCGCACTACGAGCAGTACTTC
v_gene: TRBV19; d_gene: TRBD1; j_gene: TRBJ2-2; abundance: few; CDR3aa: CASSRDRGFTGELFF; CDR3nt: TGTGCCAGTAGTAGGGACAGGGGGTTTACCGGGGAGCTGTTTTTT
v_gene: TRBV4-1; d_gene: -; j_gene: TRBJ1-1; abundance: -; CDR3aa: CASSANAEVTEAFF; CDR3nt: TGCGCCAGCAGCGCTAACGCTGAGGTCACTGAAGCTTTCTTT
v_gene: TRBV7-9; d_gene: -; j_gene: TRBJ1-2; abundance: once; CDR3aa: CASTPGTDFYGYTF; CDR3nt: TGTGCCAGCACCCCGGGTACGGACTTCTATGGCTACACCTTC
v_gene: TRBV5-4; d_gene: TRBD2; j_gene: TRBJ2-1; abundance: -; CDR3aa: CASSSSPGTSNEQFF; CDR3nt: TGTGCCAGCAGCTCGTCACCCGGGACTAGCAATGAGCAGTTCTTC
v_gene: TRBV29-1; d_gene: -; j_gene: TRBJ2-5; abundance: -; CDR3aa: CSVENSAGRQETQYF; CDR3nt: TGCAGCGTTGAAAACTCGGCAGGGCGACAAGAGACCCAGTACTTC
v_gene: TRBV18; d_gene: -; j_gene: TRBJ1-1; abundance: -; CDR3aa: CASSPLLGRGTEAFF; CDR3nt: TGTGCCAGCTCACCACTCTTGGGTCGCGGGACTGAAGCTTTCTTT
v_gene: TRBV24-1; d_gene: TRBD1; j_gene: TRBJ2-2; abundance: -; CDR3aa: CATSDTLDREFGELFF; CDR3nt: TGTGCCACCAGTGATACTTTGGACAGGGAATTCGGGGAGCTGTTTTTT
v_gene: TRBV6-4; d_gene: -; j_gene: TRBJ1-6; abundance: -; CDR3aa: CASSPDSSYNSPLHF; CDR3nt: TGTGCCAGCAGTCCCGACAGCAGTTATAATTCACCCCTCCACTTT
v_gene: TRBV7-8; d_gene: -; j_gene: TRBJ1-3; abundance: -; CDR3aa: CATYPRGGGNTIYF; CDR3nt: TGTGCCACTTACCCCCGAGGGGGTGGAAACACCATATATTTT
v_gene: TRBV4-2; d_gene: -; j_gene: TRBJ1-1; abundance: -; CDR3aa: CASSQVQNTEAFF; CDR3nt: TGTGCCAGCAGCCAAGTACAGAACACTGAAGCTTTCTTT
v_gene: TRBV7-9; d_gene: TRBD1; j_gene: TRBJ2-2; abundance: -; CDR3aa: CASSVQGALLGELFF; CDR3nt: TGTGCCAGCAGCGTACAGGGGGCGCTTCTCGGGGAGCTGTTTTTT
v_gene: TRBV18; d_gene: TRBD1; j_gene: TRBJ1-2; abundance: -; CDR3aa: CASSPLGTGTNYGYTF; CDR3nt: TGTGCCAGCTCTCCTTTAGGGACAGGGACTAACTATGGCTACACCTTC
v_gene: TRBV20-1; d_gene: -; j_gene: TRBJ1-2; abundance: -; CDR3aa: CSARDEGGYTF; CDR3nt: TGCAGTGCTAGGGACGAGGGTGGCTACACCTTC
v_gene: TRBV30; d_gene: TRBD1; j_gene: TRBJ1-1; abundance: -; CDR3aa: CAWSVLPLGQGLDTEAFF; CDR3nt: TGTGCCTGGAGTGTATTGCCCCTGGGACAGGGGCTGGACACTGAAGCTTTCTTT
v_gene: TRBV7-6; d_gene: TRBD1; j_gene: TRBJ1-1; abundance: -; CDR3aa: CASSPQGSVDTEAFF; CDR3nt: TGTGCCAGCAGCCCACAGGGGTCGGTTGACACTGAAGCTTTCTTT
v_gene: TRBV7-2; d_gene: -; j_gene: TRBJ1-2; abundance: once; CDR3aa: CASSPAGVGYGYTF; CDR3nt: TGTGCCAGCAGCCCAGCGGGGGTGGGGTATGGCTACACCTTC
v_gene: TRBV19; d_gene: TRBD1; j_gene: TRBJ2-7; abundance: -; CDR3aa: CASSIFRTGPVEQYF; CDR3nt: TGTGCCAGTAGTATCTTCAGGACAGGGCCCGTAGAGCAGTACTTC
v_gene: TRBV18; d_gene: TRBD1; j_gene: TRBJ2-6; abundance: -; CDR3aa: CASSRGPYSGANVLTF; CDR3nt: TGTGCCAGCTCCAGGGGGCCCTACTCTGGGGCCAACGTCCTGACTTTC
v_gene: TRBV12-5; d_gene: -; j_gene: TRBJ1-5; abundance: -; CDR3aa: CASGLVQGNQPQHF; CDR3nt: TGTGCTAGTGGTTTGGTACAGGGCAATCAGCCCCAGCATTTT
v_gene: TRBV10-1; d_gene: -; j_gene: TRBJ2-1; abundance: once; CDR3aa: CADSDEQFF; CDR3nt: TGCGCCGATAGCGATGAGCAGTTCTTC
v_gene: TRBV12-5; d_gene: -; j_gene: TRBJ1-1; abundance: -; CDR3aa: CASGLAGLTGNTEAFF; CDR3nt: TGTGCTAGTGGTTTGGCCGGCCTCACAGGGAACACTGAAGCTTTCTTT
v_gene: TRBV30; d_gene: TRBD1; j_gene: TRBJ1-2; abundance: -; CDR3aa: CAWSGDRGKGYTF; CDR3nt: TGTGCCTGGAGTGGGGACAGGGGGAAGGGCTACACCTTC
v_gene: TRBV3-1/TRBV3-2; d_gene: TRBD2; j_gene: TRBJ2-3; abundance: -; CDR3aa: CASSLLPPGLAGGADTQYF; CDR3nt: TGTGCCAGCAGCCTACTACCCCCGGGACTAGCGGGGGGAGCAGATACGCAGTATTTT
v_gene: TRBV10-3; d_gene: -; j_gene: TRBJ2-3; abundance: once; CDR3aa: CATSQGRSTDTQYF; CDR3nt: TGTGCCACCTCACAGGGAAGGAGCACAGATACGCAGTATTTT
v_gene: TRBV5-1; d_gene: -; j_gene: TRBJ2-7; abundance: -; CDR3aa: CASSLTAPYEQYF; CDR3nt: TGCGCCAGCAGCTTGACAGCCCCCTACGAGCAGTACTTC